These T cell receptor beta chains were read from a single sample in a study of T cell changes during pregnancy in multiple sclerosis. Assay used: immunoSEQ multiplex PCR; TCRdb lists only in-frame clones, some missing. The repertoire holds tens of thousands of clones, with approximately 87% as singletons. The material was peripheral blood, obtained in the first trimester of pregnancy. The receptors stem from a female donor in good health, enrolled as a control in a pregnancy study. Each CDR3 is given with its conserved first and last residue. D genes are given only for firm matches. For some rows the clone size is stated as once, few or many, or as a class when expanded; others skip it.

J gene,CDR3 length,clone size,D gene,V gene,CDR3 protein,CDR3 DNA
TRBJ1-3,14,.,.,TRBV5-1,CASSARSSGNTIYF,TGCGCCAGCAGTGCTAGGAGCTCTGGAAACACCATATATTTT
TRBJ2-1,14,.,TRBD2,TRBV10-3,CAISVQRESQRQFF,TGTGCCATCAGTGTCCAGCGGGAGTCTCAGAGGCAGTTCTTC
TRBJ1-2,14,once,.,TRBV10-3,CAISESRQDYGYTF,TGTGCCATCAGTGAGTCGAGGCAAGACTATGGCTACACCTTC
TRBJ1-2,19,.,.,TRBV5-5,CASIPAPSTGTSDVYGYTF,TGTGCCAGCATCCCAGCCCCGTCCACCGGGACATCAGATGTCTATGGCTACACCTTC
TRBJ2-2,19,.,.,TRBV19,CASTASVGASGPNTGELFF,TGTGCCAGTACCGCCTCAGTGGGGGCTAGCGGTCCGAACACCGGGGAGCTGTTTTTT
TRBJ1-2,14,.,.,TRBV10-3,CAISEGGALSGYTF,TGTGCCATCAGTGAGGGGGGGGCTCTGAGTGGCTACACCTTC
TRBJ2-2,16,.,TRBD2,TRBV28,CASSSGRKRRAGELFF,TGTGCCAGTTCTAGCGGGAGGAAGAGAAGGGCCGGGGAGCTGTTTTTT
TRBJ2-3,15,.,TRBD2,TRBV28,CASSLNSGGSLPQYF,TGTGCCAGCAGTCTCAATAGCGGGGGGTCCCTTCCGCAGTATTTT
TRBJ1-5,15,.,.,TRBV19,CASNPETGRVIPQHF,TGTGCCAGTAATCCCGAGACTGGGAGAGTAATTCCCCAGCATTTT
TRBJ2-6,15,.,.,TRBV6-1,CASSERDSGANVLTF,TGTGCCAGCAGTGAAAGAGATTCTGGGGCCAACGTCCTGACTTTC
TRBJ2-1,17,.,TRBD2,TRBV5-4,CASSSLSLAGAYNEQFF,TGTGCCAGCAGCTCCCTCTCCCTAGCGGGTGCCTACAATGAGCAGTTCTTC
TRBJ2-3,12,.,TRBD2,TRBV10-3,CATAGETDTQYF,TGTGCCACCGCGGGGGAAACAGATACGCAGTATTTT
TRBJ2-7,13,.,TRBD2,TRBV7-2,CASRLAGGYEQYF,TGTGCCAGCAGGTTAGCGGGGGGCTACGAGCAGTACTTC
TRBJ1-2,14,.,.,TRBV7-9,CASSLGTGNYGYTF,TGTGCCAGCAGCTTAGGGACGGGGAACTATGGCTACACCTTC
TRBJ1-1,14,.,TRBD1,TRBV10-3,CAISAGQGNTEAFF,TGTGCCATCAGTGCTGGACAGGGGAACACTGAAGCTTTCTTT
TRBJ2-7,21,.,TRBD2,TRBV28,CASSFYGGSGQTRTSEYEQYF,TGTGCCAGCAGTTTCTATGGGGGGTCGGGACAGACGAGGACTAGCGAATACGAGCAGTACTTC
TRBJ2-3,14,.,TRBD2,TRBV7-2,CASSSRSGGDTQYF,TGTGCCAGCAGCTCCCGGTCGGGGGGGGATACGCAGTATTTT
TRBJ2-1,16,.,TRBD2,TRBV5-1,CASSPGLAGPNNEQFF,TGCGCCAGCAGCCCAGGACTAGCGGGGCCTAACAATGAGCAGTTCTTC
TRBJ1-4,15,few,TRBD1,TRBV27,CASSRGTGTAEKLFF,TGTGCCAGCAGCCGTGGTACCGGGACAGCTGAAAAACTGTTTTTT
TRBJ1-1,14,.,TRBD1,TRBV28,CASSDTTGTTEAFF,TGTGCCAGCAGCGACACGACAGGGACCACTGAAGCTTTCTTT
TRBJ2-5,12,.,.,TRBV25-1,CASSEVVETQYF,TGTGCCAGCAGTGAAGTCGTAGAGACCCAGTACTTC
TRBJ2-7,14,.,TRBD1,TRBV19,CASSMGQGYIEQYF,TGTGCCAGTAGTATGGGACAGGGTTATATCGAGCAGTACTTC